The 2 T cell receptor beta chains presented below share a single source sample, sequenced in a study of T cell responses to AZD1222 COVID-19 vaccine. Repertoires were generated with immunoSEQ multiplex PCR, while TCRdb's copy carries only in-frame clones and drops some. The table has 95,000 to 150,000 clones, around 86% seen once. The sequenced sample was peripheral blood, obtained 28 days after the second AZD1222 dose. The receptor source for this set is an adult who received the AZD1222 COVID-19 vaccine.

The J gene is TRBJ1-5, the V gene TRBV6-5; 9 positions match TRBD1. Losses at the gene ends were 6 bases for V and 2 bases for J; bases not matched to a gene: 5. From germline, CDR1 is MNHEY and CDR2 SVGAGI. The CDR3 is 15 amino acids. This CDR3 is CASSPDRGGNQPQHF. CDR3 nucleotides: TGTGCCAGCAGCCCGGACAGGGGTGGCAATCAGCCCCAGCATTTT.

CDR3 sequence (DNA): TGTGCCTGGAGTGTACGTATGGGGGGACTCACAGATACGCAGTATTTT. As protein: CAWSVRMGGLTDTQYF. The chain is built from TRBV30 and TRBJ2-3; perhaps TRBD2 as D (6 bases). Deletions cut 0 bases from V and 2 bases from J, with 15 bases between. This CDR3 has 16 residues. In germline, CDR1 is GTSNPN, CDR2 SVGIG (reference sequence).